One and the same sample provided the 6 T cell receptor beta chains below, sequenced in a study of beta chain features in type 1 diabetes. These receptors have no known antigen. Since all of the isolated RNA was reverse transcribed, expressed TCRB transcripts were what got sequenced. This table comes from immunoSEQ multiplex PCR, and its TCRdb copy is limited to in-frame clones, with some not included. In the table there are about 260,000 clones, 20% of which are singletons. Study conclusions and caveats: People with Type 1 diabetes carried modestly yet significantly shorter TCRB CDR3s in all four CD4+ subsets.

Specimen: naive CD4+ T cells from blood. These receptors came from a woman aged 40 to 50 with type 1 diabetes.

This clone showed up just a few times. The rearrangement uses TRBV9 and TRBJ2-5; D unresolved. Germline V CDR1 and CDR2: SGDLS, YYNGEE. The CDR3 covers 15 residues. Trimming took 2 bases from V and 4 from J, leaving 15 bases between them. CDR3 loop: CASSVGSSKGETQYF. The CDR3 region has the DNA TGTGCCAGCAGCGTGGGCTCATCTAAAGGAGAGACCCAGTACTTC.

V is TRBV12-5 and J is TRBJ2-3, with a tentative D call TRBD1 (7 bases). The germline gives CDR1 LGHNT, CDR2 FRNRAP. Deletions cut 5 bases from V and 1 base from J, with 13 bases between. This CDR3 region has 15 residues. The CDR3 sequence: CASGQGEVGTDTQYF. CDR3 nucleotide sequence: TGTGCTAGTGGTCAGGGGGAGGTTGGCACAGATACGCAGTATTTT. The entire variable domain, with the rest obtained from reference TRBV12-5 and TRBJ2-3, is as follows: DARVTQTPRHKVTEMGQEVTMRCQPILGHNTVFWYRQTMMQGLELLAYFRNRAPLDDSGMPKDRFSAEMPDATLATLKIQPSEPRDSAVYFCASGQGEVGTDTQYFGPGTRLTVL.

This clone came up a few times. The rearrangement uses TRBV14 and TRBJ2-1; perhaps TRBD2 as D (5 bases). The CDR3 loop spans 13 amino acids. CDR1 SGHDN and CDR2 FVKESK come from the germline V gene. V lost 0 bases and J lost 12, with 12 bases in between. This chain's CDR3 is CASSQDERRRQFF. The CDR3 DNA follows: TGTGCCAGCAGCCAAGATGAAAGGAGGAGGCAGTTCTTC.

This chain connects TRBV5-6 to TRBJ1-2; 9 nucleotides align to TRBD1. Germline assignment: CDR1 SGHDT and CDR2 YYEEEE. The CDR3 totals 16 residues. J was trimmed by 6 bases and V by 1 base; bases with no gene match: 10. CDR3 sequence: CASSLMSGQGTNGYTF. The CDR3 DNA sequence: TGTGCCAGCAGCTTGATGTCGGGACAGGGAACGAATGGCTACACCTTC.

On this clone itself: The sample contains more than one DNA sequence encoding this CDR3. The chain has TRBV18 and TRBJ2-1; a possible D gene is TRBD2 (6 bases). CDR3 length: 13 amino acids. Germline loops: CDR1 KGHSH, CDR2 LQKENI. V was trimmed by 3 bases and J by 5 bases, leaving 8 bases between them. The CDR3 sequence is CASSPGLNNEQFF. The CDR3 region has the DNA TGTGCCAGCTCACCGGGACTTAACAATGAGCAGTTCTTC. The complete variable domain, with remaining parts taken from reference TRBV18 and TRBJ2-1, reads NAGVMQNPRHLVRRRGQEARLRCSPMKGHSHVYWYRQLPEEGLKFMVYLQKENIIDESGMPKERFSAEFPKEGPSILRIQQVVRGDSAAYFCASSPGLNNEQFFGPGTRLTVL.

The rearrangement uses TRBV2 and TRBJ2-3, with D hard to call. CDR1 is SNHLY, CDR2 FYNNEI, per germline. This CDR3 is 13 amino acids long. V dropped 4 bases and J dropped 0 bases, with 5 bases sitting between them. CDR3 DNA: TGTGCCAGCAGTGGTGAGAGCACAGATACGCAGTATTTT. This translates into CASSGESTDTQYF.